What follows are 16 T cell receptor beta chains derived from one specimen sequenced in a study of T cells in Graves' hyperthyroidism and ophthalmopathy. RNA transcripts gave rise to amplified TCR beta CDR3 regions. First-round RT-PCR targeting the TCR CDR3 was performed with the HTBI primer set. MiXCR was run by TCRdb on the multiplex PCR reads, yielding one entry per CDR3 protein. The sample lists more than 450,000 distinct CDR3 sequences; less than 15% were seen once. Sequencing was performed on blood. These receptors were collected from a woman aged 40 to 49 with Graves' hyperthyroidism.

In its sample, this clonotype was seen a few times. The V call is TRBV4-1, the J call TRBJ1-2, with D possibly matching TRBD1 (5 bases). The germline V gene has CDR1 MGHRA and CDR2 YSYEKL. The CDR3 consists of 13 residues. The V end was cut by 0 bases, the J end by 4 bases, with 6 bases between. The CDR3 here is CASSQDRVYGYTF. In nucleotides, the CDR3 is TGCGCCAGCAGCCAAGACAGGGTCTATGGCTACACCTTC.

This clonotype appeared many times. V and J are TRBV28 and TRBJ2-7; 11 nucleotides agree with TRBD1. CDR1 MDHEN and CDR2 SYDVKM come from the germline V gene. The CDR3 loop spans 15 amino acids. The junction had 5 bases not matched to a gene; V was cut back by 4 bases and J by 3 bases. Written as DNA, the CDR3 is TGTGCCAGCAGTTCCCCGGGACAGGGGGGCTACGAGCAGTACTTC. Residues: CASSSPGQGGYEQYF.

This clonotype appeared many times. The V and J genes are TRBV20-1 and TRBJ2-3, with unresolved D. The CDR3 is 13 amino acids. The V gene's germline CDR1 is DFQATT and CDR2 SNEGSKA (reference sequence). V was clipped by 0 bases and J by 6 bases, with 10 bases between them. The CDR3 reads CSARDVVRDTQYF. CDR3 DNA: TGCAGTGCTAGAGATGTTGTGAGGGATACGCAGTATTTT.

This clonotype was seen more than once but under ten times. CDR3 DNA sequence: TGCAGCGTTGACATAGCCGGCCATGAGCAGTTCTTC. Translating gives CSVDIAGHEQFF. The chain couples TRBV29-1 to TRBJ2-1; no firm D call. The germline V gene encodes CDR1 SQVTM and CDR2 ANQGSEA. Trimming stripped 3 bases from V and 8 bases from J, with 11 bases between. The CDR3 is 12 amino acids.

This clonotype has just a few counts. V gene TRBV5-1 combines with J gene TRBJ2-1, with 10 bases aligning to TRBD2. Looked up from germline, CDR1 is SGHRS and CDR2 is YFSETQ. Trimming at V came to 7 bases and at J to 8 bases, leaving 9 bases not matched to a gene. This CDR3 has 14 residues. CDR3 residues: CASEVAGGRDEQFF. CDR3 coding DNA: TGCGCCAGCGAAGTAGCGGGAGGACGGGATGAGCAGTTCTTC.

Here the CDR3 reads CSANPAGASYEQYF. CDR3 DNA: TGCAGTGCTAACCCCGCGGGAGCATCCTACGAGCAGTACTTC. This chain connects TRBV20-1 to TRBJ2-7; the match to TRBD2 covers 7 bases. The CDR3 covers 14 residues. With V trimmed by 4 bases and J by 1 base, 7 bases remained unmatched. Germline V gene lookup returns CDR1 DFQATT and CDR2 SNEGSKA (reference sequence).

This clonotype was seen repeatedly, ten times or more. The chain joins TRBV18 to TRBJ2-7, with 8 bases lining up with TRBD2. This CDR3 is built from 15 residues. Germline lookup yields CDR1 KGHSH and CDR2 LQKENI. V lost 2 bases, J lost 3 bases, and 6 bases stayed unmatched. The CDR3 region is CASSPTGLVFYEQYF. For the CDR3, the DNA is TGTGCCAGCTCACCAACGGGACTAGTCTTCTACGAGCAGTACTTC.

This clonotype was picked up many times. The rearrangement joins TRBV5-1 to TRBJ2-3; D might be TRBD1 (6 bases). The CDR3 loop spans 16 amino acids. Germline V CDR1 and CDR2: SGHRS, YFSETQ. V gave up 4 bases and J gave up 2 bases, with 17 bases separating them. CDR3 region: CASSSLNRVSTDTQYF. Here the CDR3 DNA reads TGCGCCAGCAGCAGCCTGAACAGGGTTTCCACAGATACGCAGTATTTT.

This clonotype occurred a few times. The CDR3 DNA follows: TGTGCCAGCAGCTTAGGAAGGACATCTGGAAACACCATATATTTT. It yields the protein CASSLGRTSGNTIYF. The gene calls are TRBV13 and TRBJ1-3, with D possibly TRBD1 on 5 matching bases. From germline, CDR1 is PRHDT and CDR2 FYEKMQ (reference sequence). This CDR3 spans 15 amino acids. Deletions cut 0 bases from V and 1 base from J, with 7 bases between. The full variable domain, in which reference TRBV13 and TRBJ1-3 provide the parts outside the CDR3, is AAGVIQSPRHLIKEKRETATLKCYPIPRHDTVYWYQQGPGQDPQFLISFYEKMQSDKGSIPDRFSAQQFSDYHSELNMSSLELGDSALYFCASSLGRTSGNTIYFGEGSWLTVV.

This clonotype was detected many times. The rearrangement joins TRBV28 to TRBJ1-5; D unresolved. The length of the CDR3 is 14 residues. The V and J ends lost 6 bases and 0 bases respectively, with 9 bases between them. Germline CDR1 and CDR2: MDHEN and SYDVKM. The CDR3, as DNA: TGTGCCAGCAGACTAGGGTATAGCAATCAGCCCCAGCATTTT. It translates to CASRLGYSNQPQHF.

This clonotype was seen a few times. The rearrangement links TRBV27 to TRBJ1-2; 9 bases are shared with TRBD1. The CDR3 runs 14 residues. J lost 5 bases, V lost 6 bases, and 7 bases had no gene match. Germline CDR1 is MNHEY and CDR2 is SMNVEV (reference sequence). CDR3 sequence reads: CASSVGQGIYGYTF. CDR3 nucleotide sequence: TGTGCCAGCAGCGTGGGACAGGGAATATATGGCTACACCTTC.

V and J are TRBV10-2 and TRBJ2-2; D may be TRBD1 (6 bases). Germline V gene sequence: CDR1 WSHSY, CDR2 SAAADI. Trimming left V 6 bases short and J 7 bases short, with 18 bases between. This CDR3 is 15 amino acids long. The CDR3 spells CASSRDKMNGGELFF. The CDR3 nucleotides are TGCGCCAGCAGCCGGGACAAGATGAATGGCGGGGAGCTGTTTTTT.

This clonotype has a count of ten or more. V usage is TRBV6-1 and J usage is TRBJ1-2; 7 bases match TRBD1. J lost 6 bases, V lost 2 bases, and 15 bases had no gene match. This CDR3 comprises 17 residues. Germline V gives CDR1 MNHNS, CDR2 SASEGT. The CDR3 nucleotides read TGTGCCAGCAGTGAAAGAATGACAGGGATCTCGCCTGATGGCTACACCTTC. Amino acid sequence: CASSERMTGISPDGYTF.

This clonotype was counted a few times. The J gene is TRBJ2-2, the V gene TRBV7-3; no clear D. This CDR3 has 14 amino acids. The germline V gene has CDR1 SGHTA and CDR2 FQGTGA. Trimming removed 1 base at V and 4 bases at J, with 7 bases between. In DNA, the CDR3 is TGTGCCAGCAGCTTAAAGTTCGGCACCGGGGAGCTGTTTTTT. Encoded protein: CASSLKFGTGELFF.

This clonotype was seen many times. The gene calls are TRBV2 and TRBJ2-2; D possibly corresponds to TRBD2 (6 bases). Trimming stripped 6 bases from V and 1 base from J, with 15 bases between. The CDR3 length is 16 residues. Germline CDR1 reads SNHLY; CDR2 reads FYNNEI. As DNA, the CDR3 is TGTGCCAGCAGCCCCGGGGGACGGAAGAACACCGGGGAGCTGTTTTTT. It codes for CASSPGGRKNTGELFF.

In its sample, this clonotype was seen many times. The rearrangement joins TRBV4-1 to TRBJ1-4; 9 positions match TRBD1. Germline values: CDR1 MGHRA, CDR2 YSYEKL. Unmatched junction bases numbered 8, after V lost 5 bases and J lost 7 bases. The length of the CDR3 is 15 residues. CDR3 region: CASSTTGTGSEKLFF. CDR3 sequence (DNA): TGCGCCAGCAGCACAACCGGGACAGGGAGTGAAAAACTGTTTTTT.